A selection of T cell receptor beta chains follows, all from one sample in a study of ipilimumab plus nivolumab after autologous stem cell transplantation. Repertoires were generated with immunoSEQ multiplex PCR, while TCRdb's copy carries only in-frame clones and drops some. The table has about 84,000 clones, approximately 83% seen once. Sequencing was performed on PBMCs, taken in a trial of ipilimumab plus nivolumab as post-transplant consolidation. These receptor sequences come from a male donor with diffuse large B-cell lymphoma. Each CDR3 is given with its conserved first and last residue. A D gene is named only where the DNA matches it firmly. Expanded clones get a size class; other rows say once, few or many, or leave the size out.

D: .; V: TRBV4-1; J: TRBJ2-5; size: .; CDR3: CASSQASRGLAAQYF; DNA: TGCGCCAGCAGCCAAGCCTCCCGGGGGTTAGCGGCCCAGTACTTC
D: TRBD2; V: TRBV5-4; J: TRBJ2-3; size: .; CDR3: CASSLEVGLAGTDTQYF; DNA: TGTGCCAGCAGCTTGGAGGTCGGTCTAGCGGGGACAGATACGCAGTATTTT
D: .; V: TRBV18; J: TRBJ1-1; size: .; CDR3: CASSPGTSEAFF; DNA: TGTGCCAGCTCACCGGGGACTTCTGAAGCTTTCTTT
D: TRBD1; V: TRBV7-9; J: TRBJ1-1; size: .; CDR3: CASSLTNRGRPEAFF; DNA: TGTGCCAGCAGCTTAACAAACAGGGGGCGGCCTGAAGCTTTCTTT
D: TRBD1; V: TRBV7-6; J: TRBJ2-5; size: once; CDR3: CASSLGGQGAWKTQYF; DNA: TGTGCCAGCAGCTTAGGGGGTCAGGGGGCTTGGAAGACCCAGTACTTC
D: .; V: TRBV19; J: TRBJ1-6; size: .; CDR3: CASNANRNSPLHF; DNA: TGTGCCAGTAATGCAAACCGAAATTCACCCCTCCACTTT
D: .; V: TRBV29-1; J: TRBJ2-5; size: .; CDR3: CSALWAQQETQYF; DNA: TGCAGCGCCCTATGGGCCCAACAAGAGACCCAGTACTTC
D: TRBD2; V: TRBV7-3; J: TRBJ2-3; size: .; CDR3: CASSPLGGSGGADTQYF; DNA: TGTGCCAGCAGCCCCCTGGGAGGTAGCGGGGGGGCAGATACGCAGTATTTT
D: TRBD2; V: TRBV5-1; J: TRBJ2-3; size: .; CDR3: CASSTGLASDTQYF; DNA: TGCGCCAGCAGCACCGGACTAGCTTCAGATACGCAGTATTTT
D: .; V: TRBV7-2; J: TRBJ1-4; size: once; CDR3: CASSLRFNEKLFF; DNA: TGTGCCAGCAGCTTACGGTTTAATGAAAAACTGTTTTTT
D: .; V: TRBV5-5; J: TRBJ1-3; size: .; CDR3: CASRVTSGNTIYF; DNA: TGTGCCAGCAGGGTTACCTCTGGAAACACCATATATTTT
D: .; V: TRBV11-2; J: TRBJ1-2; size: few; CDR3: CASSSLITNYGYTF; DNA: TGTGCCAGCAGCTCACTGATTACTAACTATGGCTACACCTTC
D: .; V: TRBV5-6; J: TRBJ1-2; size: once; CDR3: CASSYRIGANYGYTF; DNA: TGTGCCAGCAGCTACCGGATTGGGGCTAACTATGGCTACACCTTC
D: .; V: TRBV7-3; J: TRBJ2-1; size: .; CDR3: CASSPPGDNEQFF; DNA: TGTGCCAGCAGCCCCCCCGGGGACAATGAGCAGTTCTTC
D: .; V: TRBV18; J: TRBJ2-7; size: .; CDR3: CASSSNRDEQYF; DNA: TGTGCCAGCTCATCAAACAGGGACGAGCAGTACTTC
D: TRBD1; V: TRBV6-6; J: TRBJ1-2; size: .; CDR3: CASSYGTGAYGYTF; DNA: TGTGCCAGCAGTTACGGAACAGGGGCCTATGGCTACACCTTC
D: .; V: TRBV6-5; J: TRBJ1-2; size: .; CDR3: CASSAQGTGGYTF; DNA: TGTGCCAGCAGCGCTCAGGGGACGGGAGGCTACACCTTC
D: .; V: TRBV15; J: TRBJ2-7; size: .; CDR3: CATKGQAYEQYF; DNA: TGTGCCACCAAAGGGCAGGCCTACGAGCAGTACTTC
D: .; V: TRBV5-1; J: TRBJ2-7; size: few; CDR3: CASSLGRLATYEQYF; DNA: TGCGCCAGCAGCTTGGGCAGATTAGCGACCTACGAGCAGTACTTC
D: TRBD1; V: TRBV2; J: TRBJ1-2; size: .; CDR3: CASSAQGQFYGYTF; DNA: TGTGCCAGCAGCGCCCAGGGACAGTTCTATGGCTACACCTTC
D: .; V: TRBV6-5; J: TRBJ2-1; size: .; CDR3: CASNSQSSYNEQFF; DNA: TGTGCCAGCAACAGTCAGAGCTCCTACAATGAGCAGTTCTTC
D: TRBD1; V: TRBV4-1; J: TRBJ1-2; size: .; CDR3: CASSQGTDRGVNYGYTF; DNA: TGCGCCAGCAGCCAAGGCACGGACAGGGGCGTTAACTATGGCTACACCTTC
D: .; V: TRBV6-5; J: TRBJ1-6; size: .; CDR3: CASSHTQDSDSPLHF; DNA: TGTGCCAGCAGTCATACACAGGACTCTGATTCACCCCTCCACTTT
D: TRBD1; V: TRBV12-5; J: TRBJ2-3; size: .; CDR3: CASLPGTGLSTDTQYF; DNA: TGTGCTAGTCTCCCAGGGACAGGGCTTTCCACAGATACGCAGTATTTT
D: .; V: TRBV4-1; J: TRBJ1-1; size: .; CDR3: CASSRLPTAMNTEAFF; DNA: TGCGCCAGCAGCCGACTGCCGACAGCGATGAACACTGAAGCTTTCTTT
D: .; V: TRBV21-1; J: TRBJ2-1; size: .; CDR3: CASSKKDRGVDEQFF; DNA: TGTGCCAGCAGCAAAAAGGACAGGGGCGTAGATGAGCAGTTCTTC
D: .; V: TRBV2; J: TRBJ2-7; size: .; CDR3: CASRGTAAYEQYF; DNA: TGTGCCAGCAGGGGGACGGCTGCCTACGAGCAGTACTTC
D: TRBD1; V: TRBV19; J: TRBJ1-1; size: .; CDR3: CASATGARAEAFF; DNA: TGTGCCAGTGCGACAGGGGCGAGAGCTGAAGCTTTCTTT
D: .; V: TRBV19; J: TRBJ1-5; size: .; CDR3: CASSNGQESYQPQHF; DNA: TGTGCCAGTAGTAACGGGCAGGAGTCTTATCAGCCCCAGCATTTT
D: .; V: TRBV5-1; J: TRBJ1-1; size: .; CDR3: CASSLLGYTEAFF; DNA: TGCGCCAGCAGCTTGTTGGGTTACACTGAAGCTTTCTTT
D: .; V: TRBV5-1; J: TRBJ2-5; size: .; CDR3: CASSQDGWGTQETQYF; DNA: TGCGCCAGCAGCCAAGATGGGTGGGGTACTCAAGAGACCCAGTACTTC
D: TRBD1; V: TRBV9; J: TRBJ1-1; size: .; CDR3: CASSPMTGRTEAFF; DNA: TGTGCCAGCAGCCCGATGACAGGGAGAACTGAAGCTTTCTTT
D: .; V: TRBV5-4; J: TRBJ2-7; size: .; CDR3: CASSRWDGSYEQYF; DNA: TGTGCCAGCAGCAGATGGGACGGATCCTACGAGCAGTACTTC
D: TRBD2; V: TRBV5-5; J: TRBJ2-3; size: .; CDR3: CASSLVPSGGTDTQYF; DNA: TGTGCCAGCAGCTTGGTACCCAGCGGGGGCACAGATACGCAGTATTTT
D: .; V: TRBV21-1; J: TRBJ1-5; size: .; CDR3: CASSKVGQGNSNQPQHF; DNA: .
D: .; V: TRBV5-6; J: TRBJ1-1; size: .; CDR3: CASSFYYRTEAFF; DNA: TGTGCCAGCAGCTTCTATTACAGGACTGAAGCTTTCTTT
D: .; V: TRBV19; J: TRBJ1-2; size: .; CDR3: CASSIDPRDYGYTF; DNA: TGTGCCAGTAGTATAGATCCCAGGGACTATGGCTACACCTTC
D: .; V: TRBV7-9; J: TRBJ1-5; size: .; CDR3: CASSLGRQPQHF; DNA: TGTGCCAGCAGCTTGGGGCGTCAGCCCCAGCATTTT
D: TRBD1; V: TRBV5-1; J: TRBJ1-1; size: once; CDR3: CASSLGIQGISFF; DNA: TGCGCCAGCAGCTTGGGGATACAGGGGATATCTTTCTTT
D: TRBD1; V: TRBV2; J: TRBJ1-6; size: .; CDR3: CASRQTGGVTNSPLHF; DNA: TGTGCCAGCAGGCAGACAGGGGGGGTGACGAATTCACCCCTCCACTTT
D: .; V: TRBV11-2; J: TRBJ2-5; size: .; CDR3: CASSPGSGLETQYF; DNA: TGTGCCAGCAGCCCCGGGTCTGGGTTGGAGACCCAGTACTTC
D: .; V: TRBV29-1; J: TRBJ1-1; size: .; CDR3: CSVAAVGNTEAFF; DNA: TGCAGCGTTGCGGCGGTGGGGAACACTGAAGCTTTCTTT
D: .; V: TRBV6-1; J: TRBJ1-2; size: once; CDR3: CASSVRGALHGYTF; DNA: TGTGCCAGCAGTGTGAGGGGCGCACTCCATGGCTACACCTTC
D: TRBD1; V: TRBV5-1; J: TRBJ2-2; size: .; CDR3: CASSLGIRQGGNTGELFF; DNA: TGCGCCAGCAGCTTAGGAATACGACAGGGGGGAAACACCGGGGAGCTGTTTTTT
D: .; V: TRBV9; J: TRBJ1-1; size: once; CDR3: CASSPSPDTEAFF; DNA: TGTGCCAGCAGCCCCTCTCCTGACACTGAAGCTTTCTTT
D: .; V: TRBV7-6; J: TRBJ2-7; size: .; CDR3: CASSLANYYEQYF; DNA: TGTGCCAGCAGCTTAGCGAACTACTACGAGCAGTACTTC
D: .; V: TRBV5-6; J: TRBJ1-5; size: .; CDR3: CASSLGGMGNQPQHF; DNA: TGTGCCAGCAGCTTGGGGGGAATGGGCAATCAGCCCCAGCATTTT
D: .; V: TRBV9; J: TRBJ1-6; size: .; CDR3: CASGATGGNSPLHF; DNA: TGTGCCAGCGGGGCGACAGGCGGGAATTCACCCCTCCACTTT
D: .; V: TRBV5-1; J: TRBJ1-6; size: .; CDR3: CASRGSAVNSPLHF; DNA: TGCGCCAGCAGGGGGTCGGCAGTTAATTCACCCCTCCACTTT
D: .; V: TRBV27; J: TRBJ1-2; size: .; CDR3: CASSLLERGTGYTF; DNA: TGTGCCAGCAGTTTACTTGAGCGGGGTACTGGCTACACCTTC
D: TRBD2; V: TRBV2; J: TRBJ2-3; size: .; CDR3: CASSGTIRTDTQYF; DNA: TGTGCCAGCAGCGGGACTATTCGCACAGATACGCAGTATTTT